The clone carrying this T cell receptor (beta chain) was recorded a few times. Its antigen is not identified. An equimolar mix of two oligonucleotides served as the beta constant-region primer for TRBC1 and TRBC2. Ligated cDNA was amplified by four rounds of PCR with nested alpha and beta constant-region primers and SP2. TCRdb called the UMI-ligation and nested PCR reads again in MiXCR, with one record for every CDR3 protein. The sample has approximately 140,000 distinct CDR3 sequences; around 21% are singletons. CMV status came from CD4+ IFNgamma after overnight CMV lysate stimulation. Cells stained for CD3, CD4, CD8, CD45RA, CD27 and viability were sorted into four CD45RA/CD27 subsets. V was clipped by 8 bases and J by 10 bases; unmatched bases: 16. In germline, CDR1 is MGHRA, CDR2 YSYEKL. This CDR3 contains 16 residues. The data were obtained in a study of naive and memory T cell subsets. Findings and limits, study-wide: Between naive and memory subsets, TCR abundance power law exponents differed. Especially in CD8 cells, naive repertoires contained a few larger clonotypes, possibly CD45RA-re-expressing memory cells. Gini index rose across naive, CM, EM and EMRA in CD4 and CD8.

The sample consisted of naive CD8+ T cells from blood. V and J are TRBV4-1 and TRBJ2-1; 11 bases align to TRBD2. This clonotype was sampled from a human donor in good health. The DNA for the CDR3 is TGCGCCAGCGGAGCGGCTTTAGCGGGAGGGCCCGGGGAGCAGTTCTTC. The encoded protein is CASGAALAGGPGEQFF.